This T cell receptor beta chain originates from a study of blood T cell repertoires in COVID-19 (dated by TCRdb to 2020 to 2021). With regard to the full study: Samples from collaborators originated in the United States, Italy and Spain and spanned both the acute and convalescent phases of COVID-19. The prospective study material was composed of cDNA or gDNA derived from T cells, B-cell-depleted T cells, or PBMCs. The dataset comprised deeply sampled blood TCRbeta repertoires from subjects exposed to, actively infected with, or recovered from COVID-19. The repertoires were released in a freely available public database meant as a resource for research on the immune response to SARS-CoV-2. Samples came from the ongoing ImmuneRACE study (first 160 participants) plus 1,254 subjects from 6 global collaborators. Nearly every sample came with metadata listing a de-identified subject ID, COVID-19 status, age in years and sex. Where HLA class I and class II types were available, the types were taken from metadata supplied by the sample provider, not from assay-based typing.

Study-wide findings and limitations: The amount of clinical and demographic metadata varied by source and participant and was provided uncurated.

TCRbeta CDR3 regions were amplified from genomic DNA using the immunoSEQ Assay, a bias-controlled multiplex PCR. The original pipeline was this. The number of nucleated cells in each sample was estimated by amplification of reference gene primers within the assay. Sequence reads were collapsed and filtered to measure the absolute abundance of every unique TCRbeta CDR3 rearrangement. For each sample, productive Simpson clonality was calculated by taking the square root of Simpson's diversity index across productive rearrangements. TCRdb carries this immuneACCESS record with in-frame sequences only. Its versions omit some clonotypes, under half of them owing to an unresolved V gene in the studies checked, with the rest unexplained. The V and J calls and clone size are taken from that table; D and trimming were inferred from the DNA. The table for this sample lists 90,000 to 130,000 clones; less than 85% of them were counted only once. The leading ten clones occupy less than 2% of the sample.

Each collaborating institution followed its own protocols to collect whole blood in K2EDTA tubes. For TCRbeta analysis, collaborator samples were shipped as frozen whole blood, as isolated PBMCs, or as DNA extracted from either sample type. Worth noting for this clone: Its antigen is still unknown. No base quality values were provided; no much bigger clone lies one nucleotide off.

Taken from the germline V gene, the CDR1 and CDR2 loops are MDHEN and SYDVKM. The CDR3 measures 13 amino acids from cysteine to phenylalanine. Just CDR3 DNA is preserved here, 39 bases in frame from base 1. V was cut back by 9 bases and J by 5 bases, leaving a gap of 13 bases between them. This clonotype was sampled from a woman between 40 and 55 years old with acute or convalescent COVID-19. The material sequenced was peripheral blood. The chain is encoded by TRBV28 joined to TRBJ2-2; 5 matching bases give a weak D call of TRBD2. The sequenced DNA: TGTGCCAGTCGACGGCCGGGGACCGGGGAGCTGTTTTTT. It translates as CASRRPGTGELFF.